Shown below are 30 T cell receptor beta chains from a single sample sequenced in a study of STAT5B mutations in CD4+ large granular lymphocyte leukemia (dated by TCRdb to between 2022 and 2023). The library relied on the immunoSEQ multiplex PCR assay. TCRdb's version of the immuneACCESS table is confined to in-frame rearrangements and falls short of the full clone set. An unresolved V gene accounts for under half of the shortfall where checked; the remainder is of unknown origin. In all, the sample holds 30,000 or so clones, and around 80% of those were seen once. Around 1% of the sample is taken by the ten largest. The sample taken for sequencing was CD4+ T cells from blood buffy coats. The receptors stem from a human donor in good health.

The chain is built from TRBV6-6 and TRBJ1-1, with TRBD1 as a possible D gene (5 bases). The V end was cut by 2 bases, the J end by 3 bases, with 10 bases between. From germline, CDR1 is MNHNY and CDR2 SVGAGI (reference sequence). This CDR3 is built from 14 residues. For the CDR3, the DNA is TGTGCCAGCAGTTACGGGGGAGTAGACACTGAAGCTTTCTTT. It yields the protein CASSYGGVDTEAFF.

The rearrangement uses TRBV6-5 and TRBJ2-7; maybe TRBD2 (6 bases). Germline values: CDR1 MNHEY, CDR2 SVGAGI. Trimming took 0 bases from V and 3 from J, leaving 15 bases between them. The CDR3 has 16 amino acids. This chain's CDR3 is CASSYSYGTANYEQYF. CDR3 sequence (DNA): TGTGCCAGCAGTTACTCATATGGGACTGCTAACTACGAGCAGTACTTC.

The chain links TRBV19 to TRBJ2-7, with 8 bases aligning to TRBD2. The germline gives CDR1 LNHDA, CDR2 SQIVND (reference sequence). CDR3 length equals 10 residues. CDR3 loop: CGGGRYEQYV. The CDR3 DNA follows: TGCGGGGGGGGGCGGTACGAGCAGTACGTC.

This clone came up a few times. The J gene is TRBJ1-5, the V gene TRBV11-2, with D maybe TRBD1 (6 bases). Per germline, CDR1 SGHAT and CDR2 FQNNGV. V was clipped by 5 bases and J by 5 bases, with 16 bases between them. The CDR3 sequence is 15 residues long. The CDR3 DNA reads TGTGCCAGCAGCATATCCGGGACAACGGATCAGCCCCAGCATTTT. Translating gives CASSISGTTDQPQHF. Based on the CDR3 plus reference TRBV11-2 and TRBJ1-5, the full variable domain is EAGVAQSPRYKIIEKRQSVAFWCNPISGHATLYWYQQILGQGPKLLIQFQNNGVVDDSQLPKDRFSAERLKGVDSTLKIQPAKLEDSAVYLCASSISGTTDQPQHFGDGTRLSIL.

This chain links TRBV5-5 with TRBJ2-3; unclear D gene. Trimming shortened V by 0 bases and J by 3 bases, and 11 bases separated the two germline ends. Per the germline V gene, CDR1 is SGHKS and CDR2 is YYEKEE (reference sequence). The CDR3 consists of 15 residues. The CDR3 reads CASSLDGSGTDTQYF. CDR3 nucleotides: TGTGCCAGCAGCTTGGATGGTTCAGGTACAGATACGCAGTATTTT.

The gene calls are TRBV18 and TRBJ2-1; TRBD2 aligns across 9 bases. Germline V gene lookup returns CDR1 KGHSH and CDR2 LQKENI. Germline trimming cut 3 bases from V and 6 bases from J; bases unmatched to any gene: 6. The CDR3 spans 15 residues. The CDR3 nucleotides are TGTGCCAGCTCACCGAGGGTAGCGGGGGCCAATGAGCAGTTCTTC. Translated, it gives CASSPRVAGANEQFF.

A few counts support this clone. The J gene is TRBJ2-3, the V gene TRBV2; TRBD1 or TRBD2 may be the D gene (5 bases each). Trimming cost V 8 bases and J 0 bases, with 9 bases left between them. Germline V gene data show CDR1 as SNHLY and CDR2 as FYNNEI. The CDR3 sequence is 13 residues long. DNA of the CDR3: TGTGCCAGCCGGGGACCTAGCACAGATACGCAGTATTTT. This gives the protein CASRGPSTDTQYF.

This clone has only a few counts. This sequence joins TRBV19 and TRBJ1-5, with D uncertain. This CDR3 has 15 residues. The V and J ends lost 2 bases and 4 bases respectively, with 12 bases between them. CDR1 and CDR2 (germline): LNHDA, SQIVND (reference sequence). The CDR3 coding sequence is TGTGCCAGTAGTATACAGGCGGCTGGGAATCAGCCCCAGCATTTT. This sequence encodes CASSIQAAGNQPQHF.

J is TRBJ2-3 and V is TRBV5-1, with D uncertain. Germline V gives CDR1 SGHRS, CDR2 YFSETQ. This CDR3 spans 14 amino acids. The V end was cut by 0 bases, the J end by 3 bases, with 8 bases between. This CDR3 is CASSLGQYTDTQYF. The CDR3 coding sequence is TGCGCCAGCAGCTTGGGACAATATACAGATACGCAGTATTTT.

The rearrangement links TRBV7-3 to TRBJ2-2; 11 nucleotides match TRBD2. The V gene end was trimmed by 5 bases and the J gene end by 2 bases; junction bases not matched to a gene: 10. This CDR3 has 18 residues. Germline values: CDR1 SGHTA, CDR2 FQGTGA. The CDR3 coding sequence is TGTGCCAGCAGCCTTAATCCTAGCGGGGGGACTAACACCGGGGAGCTGTTTTTT. Translating gives CASSLNPSGGTNTGELFF.

This CDR3 reads CASSPAGNYGYTF. In nucleotides, the CDR3 is TGTGCCAGCAGTCCGGCCGGGAACTATGGCTACACCTTC. The chain uses TRBV27 and TRBJ1-2; no clear D gene. This CDR3 has 13 amino acids. Germline loops: CDR1 MNHEY, CDR2 SMNVEV (reference sequence). Trimming shortened V by 5 bases and J by 2 bases, and 9 bases separated the two germline ends.

This clone appeared a single time. V is TRBV5-1 and J is TRBJ2-7; 7 bases are shared with TRBD1. With V trimmed by 0 bases and J by 4 bases, 7 bases remained unmatched. The CDR3 contains 15 residues. Germline-derived CDR1 and CDR2 are SGHRS and YFSETQ. CDR3: CASSLGPTGPYEQYV. The DNA for the CDR3 is TGCGCCAGCAGCTTGGGCCCGACAGGGCCATACGAGCAGTACGTC.

The V gene is TRBV7-2, the J gene TRBJ1-5; D may be TRBD1 (5 bases). This CDR3 contains 14 residues. The ends were cut back, 4 bases at V and 4 bases at J, with 11 bases in the middle. CDR1 SGHTA and CDR2 FQGNSA come from the germline V gene. The CDR3 sequence: CASSSGLNNQPQHF. Here the CDR3 DNA reads TGTGCCAGCAGCTCGGGACTGAATAATCAGCCCCAGCATTTT.

This chain uses TRBV28 with TRBJ2-7; the match to TRBD2 covers 8 bases. CDR3 size: 16 residues. V trimming: 2 bases; J trimming: 5 bases; junction bases outside the gene matches: 11. The germline V gene encodes CDR1 MDHEN and CDR2 SYDVKM. The CDR3 coding sequence is TGTGCCAGCAGTTTAGGCAGCGCGGGGGGCCCCCACGAGCAGTACGTC. The encoded protein is CASSLGSAGGPHEQYV.

The gene calls are TRBV27 and TRBJ2-7; tentatively, D is TRBD1 or TRBD2 (7 bases each). The CDR3 is 15 residues long. The germline V and J ends were trimmed by 6 bases and 5 bases, with 20 bases remaining between them. Per germline, CDR1 MNHEY and CDR2 SMNVEV (reference sequence). The CDR3 DNA reads as TGTGCCAGCAGGCCAGGGGGACTAAGGGTCCACGAGCAGTACTTC. Amino acids: CASRPGGLRVHEQYF.

The chain has TRBV6-1 and TRBJ2-1; perhaps TRBD2 as D (6 bases). CDR3 length equals 17 residues. Germline V CDR1 and CDR2: MNHNS, SASEGT. V was pared by 0 bases and J by 8 bases, with 20 bases between. DNA of the CDR3: TGTGCCAGCAGTGAAGCGATCAACAGACTAGTTTCCGATGAGCAGTTCTTC. This translates into CASSEAINRLVSDEQFF.

This clone was seen a single time. This chain connects TRBV5-1 to TRBJ2-1, with 7 bases lining up with TRBD2. Germline CDR1 and CDR2: SGHRS and YFSETQ. Unmatched junction bases numbered 9, after V lost 0 bases and J lost 6 bases. CDR3 length: 16 amino acids. The CDR3 bases are TGCGCCAGCAGCTTGGCGGGGGGTCGTTCGGTCAATGAGCAGTTCTTC. This sequence encodes CASSLAGGRSVNEQFF.

Details on this clone: Mismatch with germline at one junction end may stem from a read error. The chain couples TRBV6-5 to TRBJ1-5; D is unresolved. CDR3 length equals 12 residues. CDR1 and CDR2 (germline): MNHEY, SVGAGI. CDR3 in DNA: TGTGCCATCAGTCCAAACAATCAGCCCCAGCATTTT. It translates to CAISPNNQPQHF.

The chain employs TRBV11-2 and TRBJ2-2; unclear D gene. The CDR3 has 13 amino acids. Trimming took off 5 bases at V and 4 bases at J, with 8 bases between the two ends. From germline, CDR1 is SGHAT and CDR2 FQNNGV. The CDR3 protein is CASSLRSTGELFF. The CDR3, as DNA: TGTGCCAGCAGCCTACGTTCCACCGGGGAGCTGTTTTTT.

This clone was recorded once. DNA of the CDR3: TGTGCCAGCAGCTTTACCGGGACTAGCGGGGGCCAAGAGACCCAGTACTTC. As protein: CASSFTGTSGGQETQYF. The V call is TRBV5-5, the J call TRBJ2-5, with 14 bases lining up with TRBD2. The CDR3 sequence is 17 residues long. CDR1 is SGHKS and CDR2 is YYEKEE in the germline V gene (reference sequence). V shed 2 bases and J 1 base; nucleotides not matched to a gene: 4.

The chain uses TRBV4-1 and TRBJ2-1; TRBD2 agrees at 7 bases. The CDR3 is 17 amino acids. J was trimmed by 9 bases and V by 0 bases; bases with no gene match: 14. CDR1 MGHRA and CDR2 YSYEKL come from the germline V gene. The CDR3 region is CASSQEGGIQGVGEQFF. CDR3 DNA sequence: TGCGCCAGCAGCCAAGAGGGGGGGATACAAGGCGTCGGTGAGCAGTTCTTC.

The V gene is TRBV5-1, the J gene TRBJ2-1; 11 bases are a match to TRBD2. Germline CDR1 reads SGHRS; CDR2 reads YFSETQ. Losses at the gene ends were 5 bases for V and 10 bases for J; bases not matched to a gene: 8. The CDR3 sequence is 14 residues long. CDR3 in amino acids: CASSVAGGPGEQFF. The CDR3 DNA sequence: TGCGCCAGCAGTGTAGCGGGGGGGCCGGGCGAGCAGTTCTTC.

CDR3 amino acids: CASSLYRGGTTDTQYF. In DNA form, the CDR3 reads TGCGCCAGCAGCTTGTATCGGGGGGGGACCACAGATACGCAGTATTTT. This chain uses TRBV5-1 with TRBJ2-3; 8 nucleotides match TRBD2. The CDR3 is made up of 16 amino acids. V lost 1 base to trimming and J lost 2 bases; unmatched junction nucleotides: 6. Germline assignment: CDR1 SGHRS and CDR2 YFSETQ.

A few counts support this clone. The chain employs TRBV6-5 and TRBJ1-1, with D uncertain. The CDR3 length is 11 residues. Per germline, CDR1 MNHEY and CDR2 SVGAGI. V gave up 2 bases and J gave up 7 bases, with 5 bases separating them. The CDR3 is CASSYLNEAFF. Here the CDR3 DNA reads TGTGCCAGCAGTTACCTTAATGAAGCTTTCTTT.

J is TRBJ2-1 and V is TRBV2, with D maybe TRBD2 (6 bases). Germline V gives CDR1 SNHLY, CDR2 FYNNEI. With 8 bases removed from V and 9 bases from J, the gap between germline ends came to 14 bases. The CDR3 runs 12 residues. The DNA for the CDR3 is TGTGCCAGCTGGCGGGAAGGCGGTGAGCAGTTCTTC. This translates into CASWREGGEQFF.

The rearrangement joins TRBV7-9 to TRBJ1-6; D is unresolved. The length of the CDR3 is 13 residues. The germline V gene encodes CDR1 SEHNR and CDR2 FQNEAQ (reference sequence). Trimming shortened V by 0 bases and J by 10 bases, and 7 bases separated the two germline ends. CDR3 DNA sequence: TGTGCCAGCAGCTTAGCCCAACCCTCACCCCTCCACTTT. Its translation is CASSLAQPSPLHF.

The CDR3 spells CASSFVPPGTGELFF. Written as DNA, the CDR3 is TGTGCCAGCAGCTTCGTACCGCCGGGGACCGGGGAGCTGTTTTTT. The rearrangement uses TRBV7-9 and TRBJ2-2, with TRBD2 as a possible D gene (5 bases). This CDR3 comprises 15 residues. V was pared by 3 bases and J by 5 bases, with 13 bases between. Germline V gives CDR1 SEHNR, CDR2 FQNEAQ (reference sequence).

The chain links TRBV7-9 to TRBJ1-5; 8 bases fit TRBD1. CDR1 SEHNR and CDR2 FQNEAQ come from the germline V gene (reference sequence). V lost 4 bases, J lost 7 bases, and 9 bases stayed unmatched. This CDR3 contains 15 residues. CDR3 nucleotides: TGTGCCAGCAGCTCCACAGGGGGGGGCGGGCAGCCCCAGCATTTT. It specifies CASSSTGGGGQPQHF.

This chain links TRBV2 with TRBJ2-3; D is ambiguous. V lost 6 bases to trimming and J lost 0 bases, with 10 bases between them. Germline V gene data show CDR1 as SNHLY and CDR2 as FYNNEI. There are 14 residues in the CDR3. Written as DNA, the CDR3 is TGTGCCAGCAGAGGAGCAACTAGCACAGATACGCAGTATTTT. This sequence encodes CASRGATSTDTQYF.

The rearrangement joins TRBV7-8 to TRBJ2-1; 9 nucleotides agree with TRBD2. The germline gives CDR1 SGHVS, CDR2 FQNEAQ. The CDR3 is 16 amino acids. The V gene end was trimmed by 4 bases and the J gene end by 6 bases; junction bases not matched to a gene: 10. The CDR3 loop reads CASSSPLAGFLNEQFF. CDR3 sequence (DNA): TGTGCCAGCAGCTCACCCCTAGCGGGATTTCTCAATGAGCAGTTCTTC.